The 9 T cell receptor beta chains below were found in one sample sequenced in a study of OX40 agonist ivuxolimab in advanced cancers. The method was immunoSEQ multiplex PCR; TCRdb's version includes in-frame clones alone and lacks a portion of them. The sample yields tens of thousands of clones, about 83% seen once. The starting material was CD4+ or CD8+ T cells sorted from blood, obtained in a trial of the OX40 agonist ivuxolimab. These TCRs come from an adult with an advanced solid tumor such as melanoma, head and neck, liver or kidney cancer.

The chain combines TRBV25-1 with TRBJ1-3; D is unclear. V gave up 5 bases and J gave up 2 bases, with 13 bases separating them. The CDR3 totals 15 residues. From germline, CDR1 is MGHDK and CDR2 SYGVNS. CDR3 in amino acids: CASSPWGTTGNTIYF. The CDR3 bases are TGTGCCAGCAGTCCATGGGGTACCACTGGAAACACCATATATTTT. Combining the CDR3 with reference TRBV25-1 and TRBJ1-3 gives the whole variable domain EADIYQTPRYLVIGTGKKITLECSQTMGHDKMYWYQQDPGMELHLIHYSYGVNSTEKGDLSSESTVSRIRTEHFPLTLESARPSHTSQYLCASSPWGTTGNTIYFGEGSWLTVV.

In its sample, this clone was seen a few times. This sequence joins TRBV5-6 and TRBJ2-7; perhaps TRBD1 as D (5 bases). This CDR3 spans 14 amino acids. V shed 4 bases and J shed 1 base, with 12 bases lying between them. Germline-derived CDR1 and CDR2 are SGHDT and YYEEEE. CDR3 residues: CASSRPRQSYEQYF. The CDR3 DNA is TGTGCCAGCAGCCGCCCCCGACAGTCCTACGAGCAGTACTTC.

This clone was seen a single time. J is TRBJ2-1 and V is TRBV7-2; D assignment may be TRBD1 or TRBD2 (5 bases each). Trimming shortened V by 2 bases and J by 7 bases, and 15 bases separated the two germline ends. This CDR3 region has 15 residues. Germline V gene lookup returns CDR1 SGHTA and CDR2 FQGNSA. The CDR3 is CASSLSSRGVNEQFF. DNA of the CDR3: TGTGCCAGCAGCTTAAGTTCTCGAGGGGTGAATGAGCAGTTCTTC.

V usage is TRBV6-5 and J usage is TRBJ1-1, with 9 bases lining up with TRBD1. V gave up 5 bases and J gave up 5 bases; unmatched junction bases: 9. The CDR3 runs 15 residues. Per the germline V gene, CDR1 is MNHEY and CDR2 is SVGAGI. This CDR3 reads CASSRPGQGETEAFF. The CDR3 bases are TGTGCCAGCAGTAGACCGGGACAGGGAGAGACTGAAGCTTTCTTT.

The chain uses TRBV30 and TRBJ1-5; D unresolved. Trimming took off 1 base at V and 0 bases at J, with 7 bases between the two ends. Germline V gene lookup returns CDR1 GTSNPN and CDR2 SVGIG (reference sequence). CDR3 length: 14 residues. The CDR3 DNA reads as TGTGCCTGGAGTGGAGACTATAGCAATCAGCCCCAGCATTTT. Translated, it gives CAWSGDYSNQPQHF.

This clone was observed a few times. The chain employs TRBV6-5 and TRBJ2-7, with D hard to call. CDR1 is MNHEY and CDR2 is SVGAGI in the germline V gene. The CDR3 spans 14 residues. V was pared by 2 bases and J by 6 bases, with 14 bases between. CDR3: CASSYGPFRSEQYF. CDR3 in DNA: TGTGCCAGCAGTTACGGTCCATTTCGAAGCGAGCAGTACTTC.

This clone was picked up one time. The J gene is TRBJ2-5, the V gene TRBV6-5; 10 bases align to TRBD2. Germline CDR1 MNHEY, CDR2 SVGAGI. V gave up 7 bases and J gave up 11 bases; unmatched junction bases: 13. CDR3 size: 14 residues. The CDR3 region is CASTPAGGPREQYF. CDR3 DNA sequence: TGTGCCAGCACCCCAGCGGGAGGGCCGCGGGAGCAGTACTTC.

DNA for the CDR3: TGTGCCAGCAGTGAACAGCAGGTACGGAACACCGGGGAGCTGTTTTTT. It specifies CASSEQQVRNTGELFF. The genes are TRBV6-1 and TRBJ2-2; no clear D gene. The germline V and J ends were trimmed by 2 bases and 1 base, with 11 bases remaining between them. This CDR3 spans 16 amino acids. The germline CDR1 and CDR2 sequences are MNHNS and SASEGT.

The V gene is TRBV7-6, the J gene TRBJ2-3; 11 bases are a match to TRBD2. The V gene end was trimmed by 1 base and the J gene end by 0 bases; junction bases not matched to a gene: 0. The length of the CDR3 is 16 residues. The germline CDR1 and CDR2 sequences are SGHVS and FNYEAQ. The CDR3 nucleotides are TGTGCCAGCAGCTTAGGACTAGCGGGGAGCACAGATACGCAGTATTTT. Translating gives CASSLGLAGSTDTQYF.